The 9 T cell receptor beta chains below were found in one sample sequenced in a study of shared clonotypes between healthy human individuals. Sequencing used immunoSEQ multiplex PCR; TCRdb keeps in-frame clones, though not all of them. The data contain about 610,000 clones, more than 95% of them singletons. Input material: naive CD4+ T cells sorted from blood. Subset here: CD45RA+ positively selected. The receptors derive from a woman aged 25 to 39 in good health.

The chain uses TRBV19 and TRBJ1-6; D unclear. The CDR3 runs 14 residues. Trimming pared 1 base from V and 3 bases from J, leaving 4 bases between. Germline V gene lookup returns CDR1 LNHDA and CDR2 SQIVND (reference sequence). CDR3 bases: TGTGCCAGTAGTATAGGCAACTATAATTCACCCCTCCACTTT. It specifies CASSIGNYNSPLHF. The variable domain in full, with the rest retrieved from reference TRBV19 and TRBJ1-6, is DGGITQSPKYLFRKEGQNVTLSCEQNLNHDAMYWYRQDPGQGLRLIYYSQIVNDFQKGDIAEGYSVSREKKESFPLTVTSAQKNPTAFYLCASSIGNYNSPLHFGNGTRLTVT.

The chain carries TRBV4-1 and TRBJ2-3, with 11 bases identical to TRBD2. CDR1 MGHRA and CDR2 YSYEKL come from the germline V gene. CDR3 length: 16 amino acids. J was trimmed by 2 bases and V by 1 base; bases with no gene match: 2. The CDR3 spells CASSQGLAGPTDTQYF. The CDR3 DNA reads TGCGCCAGCAGCCAAGGACTAGCGGGACCCACAGATACGCAGTATTTT.

With respect to this clone: At one end the junction does not follow the germline gene, possibly because of a read error. The chain recombines TRBV9 with TRBJ1-6; D gene uncertain. The CDR3 sequence is 16 residues long. The germline V gene encodes CDR1 SGDLS and CDR2 YYNGEE. Written as DNA, the CDR3 is TGTGCCAGCAGCGTCGGGGATTTCTCAAATAACTCACCCCTCCACTTT. It yields the protein CASSVGDFSNNSPLHF.

The V and J genes are TRBV6-1 and TRBJ2-3; TRBD2 agrees at 7 bases. Trimming cost V 5 bases and J 3 bases; bases outside gene matches: 2. Germline V CDR1 and CDR2: MNHNS, SASEGT. CDR3 length equals 13 residues. The CDR3 spells CASSWEGTDTQYF. CDR3 nucleotides: TGTGCCAGCAGTTGGGAGGGGACAGATACGCAGTATTTT.

J is TRBJ2-7 and V is TRBV7-2, with 15 bases matching TRBD2. V lost 3 bases to trimming and J lost 4 bases; unmatched junction nucleotides: 4. This CDR3 is 16 amino acids long. Germline-derived CDR1 and CDR2 are SGHTA and FQGNSA. CDR3 amino acids: CASSFGLAGGPYEQYF. The CDR3 DNA sequence: TGTGCCAGCAGCTTCGGACTAGCGGGAGGGCCGTACGAGCAGTACTTC.

The CDR3 coding sequence is TGCGCCAGCAGCTGGGGACAGAACACTGAAGCTTTCTTT. Its translation is CASSWGQNTEAFF. J is TRBJ1-1 and V is TRBV5-1, with D possibly matching TRBD1 (6 bases). The CDR3 runs to 13 residues. Germline V gene lookup returns CDR1 SGHRS and CDR2 YFSETQ. Trimming removed 3 bases from V and 1 base from J, with 7 bases in between.

V and J are TRBV7-7 and TRBJ2-5; D is perhaps TRBD2 (5 bases). CDR1 and CDR2 (germline): SSHAT, FNYEAQ (reference sequence). The CDR3 length is 13 residues. V was pared by 2 bases and J by 7 bases, with 11 bases between. The CDR3: CASSLMEGRTQYF. CDR3 in DNA: TGTGCCAGCAGCTTAATGGAAGGGAGGACCCAGTACTTC.

The chain uses TRBV28 and TRBJ1-3; no clear D. CDR1 MDHEN and CDR2 SYDVKM come from the germline V gene. The CDR3 is 14 amino acids. V lost 3 bases, J lost 5 bases, and 11 bases lay in between. The DNA of the CDR3 is TGTGCCAGCAGTTTGGGCTCGGGTCGAAACACCATATATTTT. It translates to CASSLGSGRNTIYF.

The CDR3 is CASSMILGAQTGLTGELFF. The CDR3 DNA follows: TGTGCCAGTAGTATGATTCTTGGGGCACAGACAGGGCTCACCGGGGAGCTGTTTTTT. This rearrangement joins TRBV19 to TRBJ2-2, with 7 bases that match TRBD1. Trimming took 3 bases from V and 4 from J; bases not matched to a gene: 17. The CDR3 has 19 residues. Germline V gene sequence: CDR1 LNHDA, CDR2 SQIVND (reference sequence).